The clone carrying this T cell receptor (beta chain) was detected a few times. This specimen comes from a study of early T cells in non-severe SARS-CoV-2 infection. Unique molecular identifiers were added to individual cDNA molecules. TCRdb re-called the 5' RACE reads with MiXCR, one entry per CDR3 protein. The sample has 55,000 to 75,000 distinct CDR3 sequences, more than 7.5% seen once; the top ten hold about 3.4%. The CDR3 loop spans 14 amino acids. With 4 bases removed from V and 6 bases from J, the gap between germline ends came to 12 bases. CDR1 SEHNR and CDR2 FQNEAQ come from the germline V gene (reference sequence).

The V gene is TRBV7-9, the J gene TRBJ1-4; D gene unclear. The source of this sequence is an adult who was a healthcare worker with PCR-confirmed SARS-CoV-2 infection or an uninfected control (not recorded which). Input material: whole blood. Here the CDR3 DNA reads TGTGCCAGCAGCTCACCCGACACCTATGAAAAACTGTTTTTT. It is translated as CASSSPDTYEKLFF.